This T cell receptor beta chain was identified during a study of shared clonotypes between healthy human individuals (dated by TCRdb to the early 2020s). Regarding the research as a whole: The cohort comprised a couple of women and a few men aged 18 to 49 years. Blood TCR repertoires of five healthy adults were deeply sequenced to estimate repertoire size and the extent of clonotype sharing between individuals. Per donor, leukapheresis produced somewhere between about 0.9 and 10 billion PBMCs. To increase sequencing depth and limit assay-specific biases, different laboratories used diverse techniques to prepare libraries and sequence TCR repertoires. For each donor, CD4 naive and CD4 memory were each given three plates, CD8 naive was given two plates, and CD8 memory was given one plate. Paper-wide results and their limitations: Only blood was sampled, and tissue TCR repertoires likely differ from those in blood. Compared with non-shared clonotypes, clonotypes shared by all four sorted-subset donors had higher generation probabilities. When a handful of donors were compared, the shared fraction of clonotypes was 5% to 6.5% for naive CD4, 3.5% to 4% for naive CD8, 2% to 2.5% for memory CD4, and 0.4% for memory CD8. Even with the large sequencing depth, rarefaction of the sorted-subset datasets indicated that sequencing was incomplete. Larger estimated clonotype richness was generally found for naive subsets than for memory subsets. The small number of donors limited the genetic and exposure-history diversity represented. Based on pairwise subsampling, the degree of clonotype sharing among donors was expected to be affected by sequencing depth.

Trimming costs V 6 bases and J 7 bases, and their ends lie 11 bases apart. From the germline V gene (reference sequence), CDR1 is LNHDA and CDR2 is SQIVND. The CDR3 goes from the cysteine to the phenylalanine over 12 residues. Only the CDR3 DNA stays, 36 bases, in frame from base 1. Using the deep immunoSEQ assay, TCR CDR3 regions were amplified from genomic DNA by multiplex PCR. Extracted genomic DNA from each cell subset was spread evenly across all wells of several immunoSEQ 96-well plates, with each plate serving as a replicate. Each replicate PCR for sorted subsets received 150 to 250 ng genomic DNA, equal to roughly 33,000 T cell genomes. Purified libraries were quantified with a Qubit 3.0 fluorometer, sized on a Bioanalyzer 2100, and re-quantified with the KAPA Library Quantification kit. A separate single-read 150-cycle Illumina NextSeq 550 flow cell was used to sequence each immunoSEQ 96-well plate. In the paper's pipeline: Because the immunoSEQ output held only junctional sequences and lacked quality scores, the filtering could not match the filtering applied to full-length reads. Sequences were annotated with PyIR, a Python wrapper for IgBLAST v1.9, and V/J genes and CDR3 were assigned using IMGT germline references. Any read was removed if the V/J assignment was weak (E-value above 1e-6), the CDR3 was missing, or the read contained stop codons, out-of-frame junctions, or ambiguous translated residues. V3J clonotypes were defined as sequences sharing an identical inferred V gene, J gene, and CDR3 amino acid sequence. To compute the percentage overlap between repertoires, the number of shared unique clonotypes was divided by the size of the smaller repertoire. Three approaches were used to assess repertoire richness: RTK rarefaction, the Chao1 estimator, and Recon v2.1 estimates of unobserved clonotypes. For all TCRbeta clonotypes obtained by the gDNA method from a handful of donors, generation probabilities were computed with OLGA. What TCRdb holds here is the immuneACCESS table cut down to in-frame rearrangements. Part of the clones is not present; checked against another copy, under half of the missing clones reflect an unresolved V gene, and the others are unexplained. V and J calls and clone size follow that table, whereas D and trimming were derived from the DNA. Here the sample has 950,000 to 1,100,000 clones; approximately 70% occur a single time. About 1.5% of the sample lies in the top ten.

The donors were healthy, HIV-negative adults with no recently reported acute infections or vaccinations. Every donor was a Caucasian adult living in Nashville, Tennessee, USA. CD4+ T cells were enriched by magnetic negative selection, after which naive cells were positively selected on CD45RA and the negative fraction was taken as the memory subset. Blood was obtained by leukapheresis, after which PBMCs were separated by Ficoll-Histopaque density gradient centrifugation and cryopreserved in liquid nitrogen vapor phase. Analytical flow cytometry was used to check the purity and quantity of every magnetically sorted T cell population. Genomic DNA was isolated from each sorted fraction and quantified by UV absorbance on a Nanodrop 2000c. This clone was seen ten or more times. It lacks a known antigen. Base qualities were left out, and no much larger clone turns up one base away.

The chain employs TRBV19 and TRBJ2-3; the D segment may tentatively be TRBD1 or TRBD2, each giving 5 matched bases. The sequencing sample was made of memory CD4+ T cells sorted from blood. This sample's cell subset or site label indicates: CD45RA-negative fraction. The source of this sequence is a man between 18 and 35 years old in good health. The nucleotide sequence is TGTGCCAGTAGCAGGGACCCCTATACGCAGTATTTT. It encodes CASSRDPYTQYF.